One and the same sample provided the 9 T cell receptor beta chains below, sequenced in a study of OX40 agonist ivuxolimab in advanced cancers. TCRdb's table, derived via immunoSEQ multiplex PCR, lists solely in-frame clones and lacks some. Of roughly 47,000 clones detected, approximately 88% appear once; the ten largest clones hold about 11%. Specimen: CD4+ or CD8+ T cells sorted from blood, collected in a trial of the OX40 agonist ivuxolimab. The source of these receptors is an adult with an advanced solid tumor such as melanoma, head and neck, liver or kidney cancer.

This rearrangement joins TRBV4-3 to TRBJ1-2, with D hard to call. The germline V gene encodes CDR1 LGHNA and CDR2 YSLEER. CDR3 size: 15 residues. Trimming removed 2 bases from V and 2 bases from J, with 12 bases in between. CDR3 sequence reads: CASSQSTDLNYGYTF. The DNA of the CDR3 is TGCGCCAGCAGCCAATCGACTGACCTAAACTATGGCTACACCTTC.

The CDR3, as DNA: TGTGCCAGCAGTTTGTTGCCCATCCTTGGACAGCCCCAGCATTTT. This gives the protein CASSLLPILGQPQHF. This chain connects TRBV27 to TRBJ1-5, with no clear D. The V gene lost 3 bases and the J gene lost 7 bases, with 16 bases spanning the gap. CDR1 and CDR2 from the germline V gene are MNHEY and SMNVEV (reference sequence). The CDR3 runs to 15 residues.

The V call is TRBV11-2, the J call TRBJ1-6; D is perhaps TRBD1 (6 bases). Trimming took 11 bases from V and 5 from J, leaving 19 bases between them. Germline CDR1 SGHAT, CDR2 FQNNGV. The CDR3 covers 15 residues. The CDR3 coding sequence is TGTGCCGTAGGCCCCGGGGACACCGATAATTCACCCCTCCACTTT. Residues: CAVGPGDTDNSPLHF. Complete variable domain (other parts from reference TRBV11-2 and TRBJ1-6): EAGVAQSPRYKIIEKRQSVAFWCNPISGHATLYWYQQILGQGPKLLIQFQNNGVVDDSQLPKDRFSAERLKGVDSTLKIQPAKLEDSAVYLCAVGPGDTDNSPLHFGNGTRLTVT.

J is TRBJ2-5 and V is TRBV12-5, with 8 bases lining up with TRBD1. With V trimmed by 6 bases and J by 4 bases, 7 bases remained unmatched. This CDR3 region has 14 residues. The germline CDR1 and CDR2 sequences are LGHNT and FRNRAP. DNA for the CDR3: TGTGCTAGTGGCCAGGGGGCGGGCGGAGAGACCCAGTACTTC. This translates into CASGQGAGGETQYF.

The chain combines TRBV9 with TRBJ1-1; a possible D gene is TRBD1 (5 bases). The CDR3 extends over 15 amino acids. Germline CDR1 is SGDLS and CDR2 is YYNGEE. Trimming shortened V by 6 bases and J by 5 bases, and 20 bases separated the two germline ends. CDR3 bases: TGTGCCAGCACCCCTCTGGGAGGGGCTTGGACTGAAGCTTTCTTT. Translating it yields CASTPLGGAWTEAFF. Using reference TRBV9 and TRBJ1-1 for the parts outside the CDR3, the full variable domain is DSGVTQTPKHLITATGQRVTLRCSPRSGDLSVYWYQQSLDQGLQFLIQYYNGEERAKGNILERFSAQQFPDLHSELNLSSLELGDSALYFCASTPLGGAWTEAFFGQGTRLTVV.

The chain has TRBV7-3 and TRBJ2-2; D uncertain. Germline V gives CDR1 SGHTA, CDR2 FQGTGA. Trimming removed 6 bases at V and 8 bases at J, with 10 bases between. The CDR3 length is 12 residues. DNA for the CDR3: TGTGCCAGCAGGGAATGGGGTGGGGAGCTGTTTTTT. Protein: CASREWGGELFF.

The chain employs TRBV30 and TRBJ2-3; TRBD2 might be the D (6 bases). The CDR3 is made up of 15 amino acids. V lost 4 bases to trimming and J lost 0 bases, with 14 bases between them. CDR1 GTSNPN and CDR2 SVGIG come from the germline V gene (reference sequence). This chain's CDR3 is CAWTGLADSTDTQYF. The CDR3 nucleotides read TGTGCCTGGACTGGATTAGCGGACAGCACAGATACGCAGTATTTT.

The sample holds a few counts of this clone. The V and J genes are TRBV27 and TRBJ2-7; TRBD2 agrees at 8 bases. The germline CDR1 and CDR2 sequences are MNHEY and SMNVEV (reference sequence). The length of the CDR3 is 14 residues. Trimming at V came to 2 bases and at J to 0 bases, leaving 0 bases not matched to a gene. CDR3 region: CASSLSGSSYEQYF. CDR3 nucleotides: TGTGCCAGCAGTTTAAGCGGGAGCTCCTACGAGCAGTACTTC.

The V and J genes are TRBV9 and TRBJ2-7; TRBD2 is a possible D gene (5 bases). The CDR3 is 12 residues long. V lost 1 base and J lost 7, with 9 bases in between. In germline, CDR1 is SGDLS, CDR2 YYNGEE. CDR3 residues: CASSVNTGEQYF. As DNA, the CDR3 is TGTGCCAGCAGCGTAAACACGGGGGAGCAGTACTTC.